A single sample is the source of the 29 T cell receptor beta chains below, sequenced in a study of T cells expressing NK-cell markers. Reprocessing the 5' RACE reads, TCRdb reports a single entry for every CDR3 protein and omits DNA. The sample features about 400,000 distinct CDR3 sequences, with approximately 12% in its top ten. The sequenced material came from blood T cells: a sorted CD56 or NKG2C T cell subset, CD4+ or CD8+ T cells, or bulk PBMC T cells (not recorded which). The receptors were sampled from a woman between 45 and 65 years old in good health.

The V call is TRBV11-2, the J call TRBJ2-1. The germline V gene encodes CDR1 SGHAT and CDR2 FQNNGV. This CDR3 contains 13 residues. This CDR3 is CASSHDLRTGQFF.

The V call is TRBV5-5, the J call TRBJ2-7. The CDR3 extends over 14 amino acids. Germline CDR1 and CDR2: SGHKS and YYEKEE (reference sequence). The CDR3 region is CASQLGSKPYEQYF.

The CDR3 loop is CASSSIPGQGPDTGELFF. This chain links TRBV7-9 with TRBJ2-2; TCRdb's D call, TRBD1, is unchecked because there is no DNA. The CDR3 covers 18 residues. Germline assignment: CDR1 SEHNR and CDR2 FQNEAQ (reference sequence). Complete variable domain (other parts from reference TRBV7-9 and TRBJ2-2): DTGVSQNPRHKITKRGQNVTFRCDPISEHNRLYWYRQTLGQGPEFLTYFQNEAQLEKSRLLSDRFSAERPKGSFSTLEIQRTEQGDSAMYLCASSSIPGQGPDTGELFFGEGSRLTVL.

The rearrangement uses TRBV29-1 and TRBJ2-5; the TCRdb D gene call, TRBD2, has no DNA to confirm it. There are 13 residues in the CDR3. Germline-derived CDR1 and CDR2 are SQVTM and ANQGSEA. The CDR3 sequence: CSVGGKEGETQYF.

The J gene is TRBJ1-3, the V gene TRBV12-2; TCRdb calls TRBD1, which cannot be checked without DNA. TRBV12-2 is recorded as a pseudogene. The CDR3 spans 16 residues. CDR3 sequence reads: CASRMRQGLRYVTIYF.

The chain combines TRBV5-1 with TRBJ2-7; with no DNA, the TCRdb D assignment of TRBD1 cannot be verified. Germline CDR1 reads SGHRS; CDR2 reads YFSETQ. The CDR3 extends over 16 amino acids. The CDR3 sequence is CASSSGPGTPDYEQYF.

CDR3 residues: CSARDPQAASFGETQYF. V and J are TRBV20-1 and TRBJ2-5; there is no DNA to check the TCRdb D call of TRBD2. The CDR3 runs to 17 residues. CDR1 and CDR2 from the germline V gene are DFQATT and SNEGSKA (reference sequence).

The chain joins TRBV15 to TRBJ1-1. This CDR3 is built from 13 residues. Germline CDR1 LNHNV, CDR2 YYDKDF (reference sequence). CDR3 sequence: CATSRGADSEAFF.

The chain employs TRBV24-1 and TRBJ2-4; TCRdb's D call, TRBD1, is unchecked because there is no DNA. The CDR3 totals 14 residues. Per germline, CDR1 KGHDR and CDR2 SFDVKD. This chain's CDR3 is CATSGRDSKNIQYF.

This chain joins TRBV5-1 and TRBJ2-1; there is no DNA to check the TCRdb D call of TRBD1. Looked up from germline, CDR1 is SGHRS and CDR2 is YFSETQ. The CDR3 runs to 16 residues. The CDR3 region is CASSLAPGAMYNEQFF.

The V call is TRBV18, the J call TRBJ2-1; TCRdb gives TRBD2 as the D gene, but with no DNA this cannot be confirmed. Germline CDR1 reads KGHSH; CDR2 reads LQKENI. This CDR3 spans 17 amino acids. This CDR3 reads CASSPSASGRANNEQFF.

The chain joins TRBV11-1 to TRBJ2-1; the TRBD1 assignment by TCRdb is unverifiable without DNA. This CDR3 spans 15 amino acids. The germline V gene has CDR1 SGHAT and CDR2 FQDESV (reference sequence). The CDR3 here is CASSSRWLSYNEQFF.

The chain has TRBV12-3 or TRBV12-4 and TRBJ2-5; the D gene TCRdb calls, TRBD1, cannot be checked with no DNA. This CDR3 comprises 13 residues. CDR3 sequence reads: CASQQGGQETQYF.

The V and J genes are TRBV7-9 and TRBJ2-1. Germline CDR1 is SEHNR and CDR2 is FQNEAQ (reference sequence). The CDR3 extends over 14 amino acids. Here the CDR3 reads CASKDGSSYNEQFF.

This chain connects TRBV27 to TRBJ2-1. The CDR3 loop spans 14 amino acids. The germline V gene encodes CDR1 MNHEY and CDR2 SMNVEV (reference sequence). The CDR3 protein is CASTPSLGYNEQFF.

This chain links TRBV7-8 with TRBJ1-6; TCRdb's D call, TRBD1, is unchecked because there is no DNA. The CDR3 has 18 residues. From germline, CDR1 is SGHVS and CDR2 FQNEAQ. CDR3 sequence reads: CASSLGAGSRGTNSPLHF.

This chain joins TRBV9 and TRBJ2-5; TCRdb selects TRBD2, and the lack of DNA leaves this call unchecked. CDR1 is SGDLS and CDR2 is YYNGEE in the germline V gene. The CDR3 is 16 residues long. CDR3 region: CASSARGTSGIETQYF. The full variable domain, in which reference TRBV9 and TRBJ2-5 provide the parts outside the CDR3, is DSGVTQTPKHLITATGQRVTLRCSPRSGDLSVYWYQQSLDQGLQFLIQYYNGEERAKGNILERFSAQQFPDLHSELNLSSLELGDSALYFCASSARGTSGIETQYFGPGTRLLVL.

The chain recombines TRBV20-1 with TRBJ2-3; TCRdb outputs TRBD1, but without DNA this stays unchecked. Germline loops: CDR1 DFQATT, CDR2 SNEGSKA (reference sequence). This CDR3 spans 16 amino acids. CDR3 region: CSAGPLGGSGTDTQYF.

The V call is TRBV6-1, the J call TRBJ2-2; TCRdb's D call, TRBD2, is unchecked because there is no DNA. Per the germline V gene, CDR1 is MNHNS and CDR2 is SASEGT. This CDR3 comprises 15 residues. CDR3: CASSEASGNTGELFF.

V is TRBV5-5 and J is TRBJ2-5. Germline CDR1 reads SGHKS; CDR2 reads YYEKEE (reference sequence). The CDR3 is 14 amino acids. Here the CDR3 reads CASSRTVAEETQYF. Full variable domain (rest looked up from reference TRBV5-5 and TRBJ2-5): DAGVTQSPTHLIKTRGQQVTLRCSPISGHKSVSWYQQVLGQGPQFIFQYYEKEERGRGNFPDRFSARQFPNYSSELNVNALLLGDSALYLCASSRTVAEETQYFGPGTRLLVL.

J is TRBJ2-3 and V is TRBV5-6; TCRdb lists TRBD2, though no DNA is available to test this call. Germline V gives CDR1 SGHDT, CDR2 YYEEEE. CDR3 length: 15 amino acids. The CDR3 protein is CASSTEREWTDTQYF.

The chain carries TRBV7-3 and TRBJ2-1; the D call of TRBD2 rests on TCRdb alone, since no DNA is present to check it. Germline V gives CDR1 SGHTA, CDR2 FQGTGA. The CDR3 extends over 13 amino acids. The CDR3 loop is CASSSGTSAEQFF.

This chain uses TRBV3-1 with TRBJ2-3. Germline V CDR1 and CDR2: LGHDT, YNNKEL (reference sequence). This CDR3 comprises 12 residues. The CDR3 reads CASSQEVYTQYF.

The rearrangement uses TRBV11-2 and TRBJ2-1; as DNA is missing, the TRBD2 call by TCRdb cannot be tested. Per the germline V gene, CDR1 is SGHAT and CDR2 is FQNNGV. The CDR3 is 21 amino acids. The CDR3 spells CASSLAHPGLNLWGRWNEQFF.

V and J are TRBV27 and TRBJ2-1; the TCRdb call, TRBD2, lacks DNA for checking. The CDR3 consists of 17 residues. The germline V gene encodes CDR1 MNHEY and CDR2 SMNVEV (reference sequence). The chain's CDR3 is CASSLSSGRLSYNEQFF.

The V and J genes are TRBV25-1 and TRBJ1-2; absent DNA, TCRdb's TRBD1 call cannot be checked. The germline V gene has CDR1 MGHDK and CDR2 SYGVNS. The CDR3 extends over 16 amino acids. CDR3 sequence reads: CASSEGQGWPNYGYTF.

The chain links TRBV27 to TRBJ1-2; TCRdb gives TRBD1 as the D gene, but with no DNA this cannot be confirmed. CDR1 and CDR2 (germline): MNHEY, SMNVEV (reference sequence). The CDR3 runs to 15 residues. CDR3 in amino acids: CASSFRPDPRYGYTF.

This CDR3 reads CASSLGGLVDEQYF. V and J are TRBV7-9 and TRBJ2-7. In germline, CDR1 is SEHNR, CDR2 FQNEAQ (reference sequence). The CDR3 totals 14 residues. Full variable domain (rest looked up from reference TRBV7-9 and TRBJ2-7): DTGVSQNPRHKITKRGQNVTFRCDPISEHNRLYWYRQTLGQGPEFLTYFQNEAQLEKSRLLSDRFSAERPKGSFSTLEIQRTEQGDSAMYLCASSLGGLVDEQYFGPGTRLTVT.

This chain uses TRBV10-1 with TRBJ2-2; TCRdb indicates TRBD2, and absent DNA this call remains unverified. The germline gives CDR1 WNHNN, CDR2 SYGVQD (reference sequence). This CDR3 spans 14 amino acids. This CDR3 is CASSGLAVTGELFF.